Below are 20 T cell receptor beta chains sequenced from a single sample in a study of a mutant IDH1 vaccine in newly diagnosed glioma. No antigens are known for them. Measured with immunoSEQ multiplex PCR; TCRdb has only the in-frame clones, and not every one. The sample has tens of thousands of clones, 81% seen once. Time point given: week 35, safety follow-up. The vaccine gave 300 ug of a 20-mer mutant IDH1 peptide subcutaneously per dose. The material was PBMCs, obtained from a glioma patient whose treatment included an IDH1 peptide vaccine. The receptors shown here come from a man between 35 and 55 years old with glioma.

The rearrangement links TRBV6-6 to TRBJ2-2; 9 positions agree with TRBD2. Germline V lookup: CDR1 MNHNY, CDR2 SVGAGI (reference sequence). The V and J ends lost 6 bases and 0 bases, in that order; junction bases with no gene match: 5. This CDR3 comprises 16 residues. The CDR3 nucleotides read TGTGCCAGCAGCACGCTAGCGGGGTCGAACACCGGGGAGCTGTTTTTT. Encoded protein: CASSTLAGSNTGELFF.

The J gene is TRBJ1-5, the V gene TRBV27; D might be TRBD1 (5 bases). Germline-derived CDR1 and CDR2 are MNHEY and SMNVEV (reference sequence). The germline V and J ends were trimmed by 5 bases and 6 bases, with 14 bases remaining between them. This CDR3 spans 14 amino acids. The CDR3 spells CASSPGHPAQPQHF. The CDR3 DNA reads as TGTGCCAGCAGTCCCGGACATCCAGCTCAGCCCCAGCATTTT.

The chain has TRBV6-4 and TRBJ2-7; D unclear. The CDR3 contains 11 residues. Trimming took 6 bases from V and 6 from J, leaving 9 bases between them. The germline CDR1 and CDR2 sequences are MRHNA and SNTAGT. This CDR3 is CASRGKCEQYF. DNA of the CDR3: TGTGCCAGCAGAGGGAAATGCGAGCAGTACTTC.

The chain employs TRBV27 and TRBJ2-5; 9 bases map to TRBD2. Looked up from germline, CDR1 is MNHEY and CDR2 is SMNVEV (reference sequence). The CDR3 sequence is 16 residues long. V shed 3 bases and J 1 base; nucleotides not matched to a gene: 6. The CDR3 spells CASSFIAGVPQETQYF. The DNA for the CDR3 is TGTGCCAGCAGTTTCATAGCGGGAGTACCCCAAGAGACCCAGTACTTC.

The chain has TRBV7-2 and TRBJ2-5; 8 bases map to TRBD2. The CDR3 sequence is 16 residues long. After removal of 5 bases from V and 4 bases from J, the junction contained 12 bases not matched to a gene. The germline V gene has CDR1 SGHTA and CDR2 FQGNSA. CDR3 amino acids: CASSPGPGLGGETQYF. The CDR3 DNA follows: TGTGCCAGCAGCCCCGGTCCGGGACTAGGGGGAGAGACCCAGTACTTC.

V is TRBV5-1 and J is TRBJ2-1; 10 bases are shared with TRBD2. Germline values: CDR1 SGHRS, CDR2 YFSETQ. The CDR3 is 17 amino acids. V lost 0 bases, J lost 1 base, and 4 bases stayed unmatched. In DNA, the CDR3 is TGCGCCAGCAGCTTGGCTGGTAGCGGGGGGTCCTACAATGAGCAGTTCTTC. Encoded protein: CASSLAGSGGSYNEQFF. The full variable domain, its missing parts supplied by reference TRBV5-1 and TRBJ2-1, is KAGVTQTPRYLIKTRGQQVTLSCSPISGHRSVSWYQQTPGQGLQFLFEYFSETQRNKGNFPGRFSGRQFSNSRSEMNVSTLELGDSALYLCASSLAGSGGSYNEQFFGPGTRLTVL.

The chain links TRBV7-9 to TRBJ1-3; D gene unclear. The CDR3 loop spans 15 amino acids. V gave up 0 bases and J gave up 2 bases, with 8 bases separating them. The germline V gene has CDR1 SEHNR and CDR2 FQNEAQ (reference sequence). CDR3 in DNA: TGTGCCAGCAGCTTAGCGGCGGGTGCTGGAAACACCATATATTTT. It codes for CASSLAAGAGNTIYF.

The chain carries TRBV13 and TRBJ1-4; 9 positions agree with TRBD1. The J segment lost 5 bases and the V segment lost 4 bases, leaving 5 bases of the junction unmatched. There are 15 residues in the CDR3. Germline-derived CDR1 and CDR2 are PRHDT and FYEKMQ (reference sequence). The CDR3 here is CASSSPTGGNEKLFF. The CDR3 DNA sequence: TGTGCCAGCAGCTCGCCGACAGGGGGGAATGAAAAACTGTTTTTT.

The chain combines TRBV5-1 with TRBJ2-3; the D is unclear. The CDR3 sequence is 14 residues long. Trimming stripped 0 bases from V and 0 bases from J, with 5 bases between. Germline V gives CDR1 SGHRS, CDR2 YFSETQ. CDR3 in amino acids: CASSLDRSTDTQYF. The DNA for the CDR3 is TGCGCCAGCAGCTTGGACCGGAGCACAGATACGCAGTATTTT.

The chain employs TRBV4-1 and TRBJ1-5; D remains ambiguous. Germline V lookup: CDR1 MGHRA, CDR2 YSYEKL. V lost 1 base to trimming and J lost 4 bases, with 11 bases between them. The CDR3 runs 15 residues. The CDR3 region is CASSQGLTGNQPQHF. The CDR3 nucleotides are TGCGCCAGCAGCCAAGGACTTACGGGGAATCAGCCCCAGCATTTT.

As concerns this clone: Other nucleotide sequences from this sample produce the same CDR3. CDR3 amino acids: CASSISAGVTDTQYF. The CDR3 DNA reads as TGTGCCAGTAGTATATCTGCAGGAGTCACAGATACGCAGTATTTT. The chain is built from TRBV19 and TRBJ2-3, with D hard to call. Between the trimmed V and J ends, which lost 2 bases and 2 bases, there was a span of 11 bases. This CDR3 has 15 amino acids. From germline, CDR1 is LNHDA and CDR2 SQIVND (reference sequence).

CDR3 nucleotides: TGTGCCAGCTCCCCAGCGGGACTAGCGGGGCTGACCTACGAGCAGTACTTC. This gives the protein CASSPAGLAGLTYEQYF. This rearrangement joins TRBV18 to TRBJ2-7, with 13 positions matching TRBD2. Germline CDR1 is KGHSH and CDR2 is LQKENI. The junction had 10 bases not matched to a gene; V was cut back by 6 bases and J by 2 bases. The CDR3 is 17 residues long.

V usage is TRBV29-1 and J usage is TRBJ2-1; 9 bases are shared with TRBD1. Trimming cost V 6 bases and J 7 bases; bases outside gene matches: 4. CDR3 length equals 12 residues. Germline V gene data show CDR1 as SQVTM and CDR2 as ANQGSEA. The CDR3 sequence: CSVGTGRNEQFF. CDR3 bases: TGCAGCGTCGGGACAGGGAGGAATGAGCAGTTCTTC.

V is TRBV15 and J is TRBJ1-2; a weak D match, TRBD1 (5 bases). The CDR3 consists of 13 residues. Germline CDR1 LNHNV, CDR2 YYDKDF (reference sequence). Trimming stripped 3 bases from V and 5 bases from J, with 10 bases between. The CDR3 coding sequence is TGTGCCACCAGCAGTGTAGAGGGGTATGGCTACACCTTC. Its translation: CATSSVEGYGYTF.

The rearrangement links TRBV27 to TRBJ1-1; possible D gene TRBD1, 5 bases. CDR3 length equals 15 residues. Deletions cut 1 base from V and 1 base from J, with 10 bases between. CDR1 MNHEY and CDR2 SMNVEV come from the germline V gene (reference sequence). The CDR3 sequence is CASSLYGGTNTEAFF. In DNA, the CDR3 is TGTGCCAGCAGTTTATATGGGGGGACGAACACTGAAGCTTTCTTT.

The chain has TRBV27 and TRBJ2-2, with TRBD1 matching 7 bases. The CDR3 sequence is 14 residues long. Germline V gene data show CDR1 as MNHEY and CDR2 as SMNVEV (reference sequence). With 7 bases clipped from V and 4 bases from J, the junction kept 6 bases outside the gene matches. CDR3 DNA sequence: TGTGCCAGCACTCAACAGGGGCGCACCGGGGAGCTGTTTTTT. This sequence encodes CASTQQGRTGELFF.

The rearrangement uses TRBV7-2 and TRBJ2-7, with 9 nucleotides matching TRBD2. The germline V gene has CDR1 SGHTA and CDR2 FQGNSA. The length of the CDR3 is 15 residues. With V trimmed by 4 bases and J by 2 bases, 6 bases remained unmatched. CDR3 sequence (DNA): TGTGCCAGCAGCTCTAGCGGGGTGGGTCCCTACGAGCAGTACTTC. This encodes CASSSSGVGPYEQYF.

This chain uses TRBV2 with TRBJ2-1; D is possibly TRBD2 (5 bases). The CDR3 is 15 residues long. Trimming removed 6 bases at V and 4 bases at J, with 16 bases between. Per germline, CDR1 SNHLY and CDR2 FYNNEI. CDR3 nucleotide sequence: TGTGCCAGCAGCCCCCTCTCCCCGGGGTACAATGAGCAGTTCTTC. Its translation: CASSPLSPGYNEQFF. Looking up the rest from reference TRBV2 and TRBJ2-1 gives the full variable domain: EPEVTQTPSHQVTQMGQEVILRCVPISNHLYFYWYRQILGQKVEFLVSFYNNEISEKSEIFDDQFSVERPDGSNFTLKIRSTKLEDSAMYFCASSPLSPGYNEQFFGPGTRLTVL.

V gene TRBV7-9 combines with J gene TRBJ1-1; D gene ambiguous. CDR3 size: 11 residues. Trimming removed 1 base at V and 11 bases at J, with 8 bases between. CDR1 and CDR2 (germline): SEHNR, FQNEAQ (reference sequence). The CDR3 is CASSLVGYAFF. The DNA of the CDR3 is TGTGCCAGCAGCTTAGTGGGGTACGCTTTCTTT.

This clone was detected a few times. The chain combines TRBV11-2 with TRBJ1-1; D is possibly TRBD1 (5 bases). V was shortened by 1 base and J by 0 bases, with 9 bases between the two germline ends. Germline V CDR1 and CDR2: SGHAT, FQNNGV. The CDR3 runs 15 residues. The CDR3 reads CASSLAQGLNTEAFF. The CDR3 DNA sequence: TGTGCCAGCAGCTTAGCGCAGGGTCTGAACACTGAAGCTTTCTTT.